Presented here are 5 T cell receptor beta chains from one specimen sequenced in a study of cytomegalovirus exposure and HLA in healthy donors. It was with 60 Vbeta and 13 Jbeta primers that the PCR ran. Clones were sequenced by immunoSEQ multiplex PCR, and TCRdb holds only the in-frame ones, with some missing. The sample consists of 200,000 to 250,000 clones, roughly 80% of them appearing once. Material: PBMCs. The receptors derive from a male donor in good health and CMV-seronegative.

V gene TRBV7-9 combines with J gene TRBJ2-7; TRBD1 matches 7 bases. The CDR3 loop spans 13 amino acids. Germline CDR1 SEHNR, CDR2 FQNEAQ (reference sequence). Trimming at V came to 5 bases and at J to 4 bases, leaving 5 bases not matched to a gene. The CDR3 coding sequence is TGTGCCAGCAGCCCGGGACAGCATTACGAGCAGTACTTC. This sequence encodes CASSPGQHYEQYF.

This clone was seen a few times. The chain couples TRBV19 to TRBJ2-7, with 9 bases fitting TRBD1. The junction had 7 bases not matched to a gene; V was cut back by 5 bases and J by 2 bases. The CDR3 loop spans 15 amino acids. The germline V gene encodes CDR1 LNHDA and CDR2 SQIVND (reference sequence). The CDR3: CASSAGQGLTYEQYF. The CDR3 DNA follows: TGTGCCAGTAGTGCCGGACAGGGGCTTACCTACGAGCAGTACTTC.

The rearrangement uses TRBV4-1 and TRBJ2-2; D uncertain. This CDR3 has 15 residues. CDR1 is MGHRA, CDR2 YSYEKL, per germline. Trimming took off 0 bases at V and 3 bases at J, with 8 bases between the two ends. DNA for the CDR3: TGCGCCAGCAGCCAAGAGTCGGTTGACACCGGGGAGCTGTTTTTT. Protein sequence: CASSQESVDTGELFF.

DNA for the CDR3: TGTGCCAGCAGCACCCGCCGGGACACCAACTATGGCTACACCTTC. Residues: CASSTRRDTNYGYTF. The chain employs TRBV5-6 and TRBJ1-2; D may be TRBD1 (6 bases). Germline assignment: CDR1 SGHDT and CDR2 YYEEEE. This CDR3 is built from 15 residues. V was cut by 4 bases and J by 2 bases, with 15 bases left in between. Full variable domain (rest looked up from reference TRBV5-6 and TRBJ1-2): DAGVTQSPTHLIKTRGQQVTLRCSPKSGHDTVSWYQQALGQGPQFIFQYYEEEERQRGNFPDRFSGHQFPNYSSELNVNALLLGDSALYLCASSTRRDTNYGYTFGSGTRLTVV.

CDR3 nucleotide sequence: TGTGCCAGCAGCGTGGACAGCTCCTCCTACGAGCAGTACTTC. Its translation: CASSVDSSSYEQYF. This rearrangement joins TRBV9 to TRBJ2-7; TRBD1 is a possible D gene (6 bases). With 2 bases removed from V and 0 bases from J, the gap between germline ends came to 9 bases. The germline V gene has CDR1 SGDLS and CDR2 YYNGEE. CDR3 length equals 14 residues.